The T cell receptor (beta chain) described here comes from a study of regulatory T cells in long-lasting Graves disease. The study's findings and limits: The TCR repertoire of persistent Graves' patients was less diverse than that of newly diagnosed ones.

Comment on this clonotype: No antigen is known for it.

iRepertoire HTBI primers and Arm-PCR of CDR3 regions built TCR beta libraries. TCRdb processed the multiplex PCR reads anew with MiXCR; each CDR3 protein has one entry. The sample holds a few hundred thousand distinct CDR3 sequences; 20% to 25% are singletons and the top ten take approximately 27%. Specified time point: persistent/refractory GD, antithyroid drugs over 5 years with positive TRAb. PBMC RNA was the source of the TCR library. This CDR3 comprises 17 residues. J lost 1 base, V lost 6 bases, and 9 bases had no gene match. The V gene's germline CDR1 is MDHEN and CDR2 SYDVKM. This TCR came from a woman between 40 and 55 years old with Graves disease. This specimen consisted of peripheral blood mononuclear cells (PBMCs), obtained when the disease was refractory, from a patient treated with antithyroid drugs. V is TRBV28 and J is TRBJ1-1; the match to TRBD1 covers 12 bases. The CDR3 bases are TGTGCCAGCAGCACCCGGGACAGGGGGCCCCGGAACACTGAAGCTTTCTTT. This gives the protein CASSTRDRGPRNTEAFF.